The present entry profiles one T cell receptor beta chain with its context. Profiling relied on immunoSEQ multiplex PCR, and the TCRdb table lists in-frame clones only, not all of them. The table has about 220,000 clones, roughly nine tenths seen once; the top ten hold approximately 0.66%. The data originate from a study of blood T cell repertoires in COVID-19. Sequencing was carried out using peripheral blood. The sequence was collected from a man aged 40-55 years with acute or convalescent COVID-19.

The CDR3 here is CASSQVRTYLNEQFF. The CDR3 region has the DNA TGTGCCAGCAGCCAAGTCCGCACTTATCTGAATGAGCAGTTCTTC. The genes are TRBV14 and TRBJ2-1, with D uncertain. V gave up 1 base and J gave up 7 bases, with 14 bases separating them. The CDR3 length is 15 residues. Germline-derived CDR1 and CDR2 are SGHDN and FVKESK.